This TCR beta chain stems from a study of CD8 T cells in ankylosing spondylitis. Regarding the study as a whole: Those disease-linked clones were CD8+; they were also relatively rare in peripheral blood. A motif in TCR beta, a set of under ten highly homologous variants, appeared characteristic of ankylosing spondylitis blood.

Remarks on this clonotype: Its specificity is unknown.

Making the TCR beta libraries involved quantitative 5'-RACE with molecular barcodes. One entry per CDR3 protein results from TCRdb running MiXCR on the 5' RACE reads. The sample lists more than 300,000 distinct CDR3 sequences, less than 10% occurring once. This CDR3 is 15 amino acids long. Unmatched junction bases numbered 5, after V lost 5 bases and J lost 7 bases. Germline V CDR1 and CDR2: SGHTA, FQGTGA. The chain is built from TRBV7-3 and TRBJ2-3, with 14 positions matching TRBD2. The specimen was blood, either unsorted or a sorted T cell fraction (not recorded which). This clonotype originated in a male donor with ankylosing spondylitis. As DNA, the CDR3 is TGTGCCAGCAGCCCGACTAGCGGGAGGGCGCATACGCAGTATTTT. This translates into CASSPTSGRAHTQYF.